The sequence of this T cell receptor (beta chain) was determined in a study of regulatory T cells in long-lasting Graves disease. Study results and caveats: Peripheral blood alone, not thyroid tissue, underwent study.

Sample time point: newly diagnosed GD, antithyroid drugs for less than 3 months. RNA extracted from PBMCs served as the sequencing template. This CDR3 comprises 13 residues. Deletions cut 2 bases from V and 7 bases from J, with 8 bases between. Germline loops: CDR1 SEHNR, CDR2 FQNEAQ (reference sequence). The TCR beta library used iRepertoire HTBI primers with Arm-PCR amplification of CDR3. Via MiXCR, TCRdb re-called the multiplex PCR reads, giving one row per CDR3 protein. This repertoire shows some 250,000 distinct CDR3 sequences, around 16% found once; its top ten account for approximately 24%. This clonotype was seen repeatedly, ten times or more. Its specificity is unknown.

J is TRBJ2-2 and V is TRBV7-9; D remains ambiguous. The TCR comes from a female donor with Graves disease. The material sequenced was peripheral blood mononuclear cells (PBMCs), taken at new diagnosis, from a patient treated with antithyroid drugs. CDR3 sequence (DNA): TGTGCCAGCAGCTTACCCGTCCTCGGGGAGCTGTTTTTT. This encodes CASSLPVLGELFF.